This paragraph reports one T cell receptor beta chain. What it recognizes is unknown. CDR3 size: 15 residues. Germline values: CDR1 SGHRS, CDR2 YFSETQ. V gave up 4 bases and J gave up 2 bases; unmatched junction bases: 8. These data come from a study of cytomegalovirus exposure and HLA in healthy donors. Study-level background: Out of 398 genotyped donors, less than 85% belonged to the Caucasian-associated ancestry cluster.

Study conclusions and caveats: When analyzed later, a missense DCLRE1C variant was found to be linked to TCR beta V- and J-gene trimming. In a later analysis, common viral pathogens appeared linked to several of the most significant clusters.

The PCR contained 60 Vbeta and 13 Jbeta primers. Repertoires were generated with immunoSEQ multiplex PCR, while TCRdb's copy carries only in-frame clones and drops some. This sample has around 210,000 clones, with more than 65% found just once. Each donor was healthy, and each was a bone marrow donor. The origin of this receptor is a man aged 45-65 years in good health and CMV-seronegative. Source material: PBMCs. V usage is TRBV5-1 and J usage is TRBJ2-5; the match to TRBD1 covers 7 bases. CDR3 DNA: TGCGCCAGCAGCCCGACCCCGACAGGGCAAGAGACCCAGTACTTC. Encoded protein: CASSPTPTGQETQYF.